These 3 T cell receptor beta chains were sequenced from one sample in a study of blood T cell repertoires in COVID-19. Produced via immunoSEQ multiplex PCR; TCRdb's table is partial and in-frame only. This table holds 250,000 to 350,000 clones, around 89% found once. The source material was PBMCs or T cells enriched from blood (not recorded which). Receptors were obtained from a woman aged 50 to 65 who had recovered from COVID-19.

The chain uses TRBV7-2 and TRBJ2-1; D not resolved. V lost 3 bases and J 3 bases, leaving 9 bases between the germline ends. The CDR3 contains 14 residues. CDR1 is SGHTA and CDR2 is FQGNSA in the germline V gene. Written as DNA, the CDR3 is TGTGCCAGCAGCTTGGAGTTTAGCTACAATGAGCAGTTCTTC. It specifies CASSLEFSYNEQFF. Using reference TRBV7-2 and TRBJ2-1 for the parts outside the CDR3, the full variable domain is GAGVSQSPSNKVTEKGKDVELRCDPISGHTALYWYRQSLGQGLEFLIYFQGNSAPDKSGLPSDRFSAERTGGSVSTLTIQRTQQEDSAVYLCASSLEFSYNEQFFGPGTRLTVL.

This chain links TRBV4-1 with TRBJ2-2; weak D call: TRBD2 (6 bases). Germline CDR1 reads MGHRA; CDR2 reads YSYEKL. The CDR3 is 15 amino acids. The V and J ends lost 4 bases and 0 bases respectively, with 9 bases between them. CDR3 DNA sequence: TGCGCCAGCAGCCGGGACTCCGCGAACACCGGGGAGCTGTTTTTT. This gives the protein CASSRDSANTGELFF.

This clone was seen just once. V and J are TRBV12-3 or TRBV12-4 and TRBJ1-1; D not resolved. The CDR3 runs to 13 residues. The V gene lost 4 bases and the J gene lost 5 bases, with 11 bases spanning the gap. The CDR3 loop is CASSSRIRTEAFF. CDR3 coding DNA: TGTGCCAGCAGTTCCCGAATCAGGACTGAAGCTTTCTTT.